This T cell receptor (beta chain) was observed in a study of blood T cells in healthy people across ages. A second about 7 to 11 cycle PCR used barcoded and J-beta primers. TCRdb itself ran the 5' RACE reads through MiXCR, one entry per CDR3 protein. The table records some 1.7 million distinct CDR3 sequences, about 28% of them present only once. Trimming removed 2 bases from V and 5 bases from J; junction bases left unmatched: 5. CDR1 SGHKS and CDR2 YYEKEE come from the germline V gene (reference sequence). CDR3 length: 15 amino acids. The TCR sequence derives from a woman aged 25 to 39 in good health. Sequenced sample: blood. The rearrangement links TRBV5-5 to TRBJ2-3; 10 bases match TRBD2. The CDR3 loop is CASSFGLAVLDTQYF. The CDR3 bases are TGTGCCAGCAGCTTTGGACTAGCGGTGTTAGATACGCAGTATTTT.